Presented here are 16 T cell receptor beta chains from one specimen sequenced in a study of blood T cell repertoires in COVID-19. Assay used: immunoSEQ multiplex PCR; TCRdb lists only in-frame clones, some missing. The sample contains roughly 200,000 clones, around 86% of which appear only once. Sequencing was carried out using PBMCs or T cells enriched from blood (not recorded which). These receptors all stem from a woman aged 35 to 49 with acute COVID-19.

The rearrangement links TRBV27 to TRBJ2-1; no definite D call. The CDR3 covers 20 residues. Trimming cost V 2 bases and J 3 bases, with 26 bases left between them. Germline V gene lookup returns CDR1 MNHEY and CDR2 SMNVEV (reference sequence). CDR3 coding DNA: TGTGCCAGCAGTTTAGTGAGGTGGGTTAGCAGCAGAAAATACTACAATGAGCAGTTCTTC. Encoded protein: CASSLVRWVSSRKYYNEQFF.

Turning to this clone: An end of the junction does not agree with germline; a read error may underlie this. The chain couples TRBV9 to TRBJ1-6; D not resolved. The CDR3 contains 17 residues. Germline V gene sequence: CDR1 SGDLS, CDR2 YYNGEE. Here the CDR3 DNA reads TGTGTCAGCAGCGTAGCCTCAACACCAGGCCCAAATTCACCCCTCCACTTT. This codes for CVSSVASTPGPNSPLHF.

The chain carries TRBV4-3 and TRBJ2-1, with unresolved D. CDR1 and CDR2 from the germline V gene are LGHNA and YSLEER. Trimming took 1 base from V and 3 from J, leaving 13 bases between them. This CDR3 has 16 amino acids. DNA for the CDR3: TGCGCCAGCAGCCAAGGACAAAACTTGCGCTACAATGAGCAGTTCTTC. Residues: CASSQGQNLRYNEQFF.

V usage is TRBV28 and J usage is TRBJ2-7; 11 bases agree with TRBD2. The CDR3 is made up of 15 amino acids. Germline CDR1 reads MDHEN; CDR2 reads SYDVKM. V was pared by 6 bases and J by 0 bases, with 4 bases of the junction left unmatched. The CDR3 loop is CASSRTSGSSYEQYF. In nucleotides, the CDR3 is TGTGCCAGCAGCCGAACTAGCGGGAGCTCCTACGAGCAGTACTTC. Combining the CDR3 with reference TRBV28 and TRBJ2-7 gives the whole variable domain DVKVTQSSRYLVKRTGEKVFLECVQDMDHENMFWYRQDPGLGLRLIYFSYDVKMKEKGDIPEGYSVSREKKERFSLILESASTNQTSMYLCASSRTSGSSYEQYFGPGTRLTVT.

V and J are TRBV20-1 and TRBJ2-3, with 8 bases that match TRBD2. In germline, CDR1 is DFQATT, CDR2 SNEGSKA (reference sequence). The length of the CDR3 is 14 residues. The V gene end was trimmed by 6 bases and the J gene end by 0 bases; junction bases not matched to a gene: 5. The CDR3 bases are TGCAGTGCCAGTAGCGGGAAGAGCACAGATACGCAGTATTTT. Encoded protein: CSASSGKSTDTQYF.

V and J are TRBV6-5 and TRBJ2-7, with D possibly matching TRBD1 (5 bases). CDR1 is MNHEY and CDR2 is SVGAGI in the germline V gene. Trimming cost V 2 bases and J 0 bases, with 11 bases left between them. The CDR3 is 15 amino acids. The chain's CDR3 is CASSYGRGPSYEQYF. The CDR3, as DNA: TGTGCCAGCAGTTACGGAAGGGGCCCCTCCTACGAGCAGTACTTC.

The rearrangement links TRBV3-1 (or the pseudogene TRBV3-2) to TRBJ1-2; no reliable D call. From germline, CDR1 is LGHDT and CDR2 YNNKEL (reference sequence). CDR3 length: 17 residues. V was pared by 4 bases and J by 4 bases, with 22 bases between. The CDR3 region is CASSPTQGGRGSYGYTF. The CDR3 DNA reads as TGTGCCAGCAGCCCTACCCAAGGAGGCAGAGGCAGCTATGGCTACACCTTC.

The rearrangement uses TRBV7-9 and TRBJ2-3; D is uncertain. CDR3 length: 17 residues. In germline, CDR1 is SEHNR, CDR2 FQNEAQ (reference sequence). Trimming stripped 1 base from V and 2 bases from J, with 16 bases between. The CDR3 DNA follows: TGTGCCAGCAGCTTAGTGGGCTCCTATCCTGTCACAGATACGCAGTATTTT. Translated, it gives CASSLVGSYPVTDTQYF.

This sequence joins TRBV7-3 and TRBJ2-3, with TRBD2 identical over 8 bases. The CDR3 loop spans 16 amino acids. The germline CDR1 and CDR2 sequences are SGHTA and FQGTGA. The J segment lost 4 bases and the V segment lost 0 bases, leaving 6 bases of the junction unmatched. The CDR3 region has the DNA TGTGCCAGCAGCTTAACGTACCTAGCGGGCGCAGATACGCAGTATTTT. As protein: CASSLTYLAGADTQYF.

This clone has just a few counts. The J gene is TRBJ1-2, the V gene TRBV7-3; 9 nucleotides match TRBD1. Germline V gene lookup returns CDR1 SGHTA and CDR2 FQGTGA. V was clipped by 5 bases and J by 3 bases; unmatched bases: 1. This CDR3 spans 13 amino acids. CDR3 coding DNA: TGTGCCAGCAGCCGGACAGGGGACTATGGCTACACCTTC. Its protein is CASSRTGDYGYTF.

This clone was observed many times. The chain couples TRBV2 to TRBJ1-4, with a tentative D call TRBD1 (6 bases). The germline CDR1 and CDR2 sequences are SNHLY and FYNNEI. V was clipped by 7 bases and J by 3 bases, with 18 bases between them. This CDR3 has 16 amino acids. CDR3 DNA sequence: TGTGCCAGCACCAGACAGGCCGGGCTTTCTAATGAAAAACTGTTTTTT. Residues: CASTRQAGLSNEKLFF.

This chain uses TRBV4-2 with TRBJ2-5; TRBD1 agrees at 7 bases. CDR3 length: 15 residues. Germline lookup yields CDR1 LGHNA and CDR2 YNFKEQ. The ends lost 2 bases at V and 1 base at J; junction bases unmatched: 4. CDR3 sequence reads: CASSQPGQFQETQYF. CDR3 coding DNA: TGTGCCAGCAGCCAACCGGGACAGTTCCAAGAGACCCAGTACTTC.

This rearrangement joins TRBV5-5 to TRBJ2-2, with D uncertain. V was shortened by 0 bases and J by 6 bases, with 9 bases between the two germline ends. Per the germline V gene, CDR1 is SGHKS and CDR2 is YYEKEE (reference sequence). The CDR3 consists of 14 residues. CDR3 loop: CASSLEAGPGELFF. CDR3 DNA sequence: TGTGCCAGCAGCTTGGAAGCAGGCCCCGGGGAGCTGTTTTTT.

The CDR3: CASSEVRGPSYEQYF. For the CDR3, the DNA is TGTGCCAGCAGTGAAGTTAGGGGGCCATCCTACGAGCAGTACTTC. J is TRBJ2-7 and V is TRBV6-1; 7 bases match TRBD1. The trim removed 1 base at V and 1 base at J, leaving 4 bases unmatched. Germline values: CDR1 MNHNS, CDR2 SASEGT. The length of the CDR3 is 15 residues.

This CDR3 reads CASSLGLASSTDTQYF. The CDR3 DNA is TGCGCCAGCAGCTTGGGGCTAGCGTCTAGCACAGATACGCAGTATTTT. The chain combines TRBV5-1 with TRBJ2-3; a possible D gene is TRBD2 (6 bases). Germline V gives CDR1 SGHRS, CDR2 YFSETQ. Trimming cost V 0 bases and J 0 bases, with 11 bases left between them. The CDR3 has 16 residues. Drawing the rest from reference TRBV5-1 and TRBJ2-3, the complete variable domain is KAGVTQTPRYLIKTRGQQVTLSCSPISGHRSVSWYQQTPGQGLQFLFEYFSETQRNKGNFPGRFSGRQFSNSRSEMNVSTLELGDSALYLCASSLGLASSTDTQYFGPGTRLTVL.

V is TRBV5-4 and J is TRBJ1-3; D not certain. Trimming shortened V by 0 bases and J by 8 bases, and 12 bases separated the two germline ends. Germline V gives CDR1 SGHNT, CDR2 YYREEE (reference sequence). The CDR3 runs 14 residues. The CDR3 bases are TGTGCCAGCAGCTTGGCGTCGCGGGAGGACACCATATATTTT. This translates into CASSLASREDTIYF. The whole variable domain, filled in from reference TRBV5-4 and TRBJ1-3, reads ETGVTQSPTHLIKTRGQQVTLRCSSQSGHNTVSWYQQALGQGPQFIFQYYREEENGRGNFPPRFSGLQFPNYSSELNVNALELDDSALYLCASSLASREDTIYFGEGSWLTVV.